Following are 10 T cell receptor beta chains from one sample sequenced in a study of T cells expressing NK-cell markers (dated by TCRdb to 2020 to 2022). Libraries were built with 5' RACE. The listed sequencing device is Illumina HiSeq 2000. TCRdb reprocessed the reads, so every CDR3 protein sequence counts as one entry and DNA is not shown. This sample's table contains approximately 440,000 distinct CDR3 sequences. The ten most abundant clones make up approximately 1.5% of the sample. Specimen: blood T cells: a sorted CD56 or NKG2C T cell subset, CD4+ or CD8+ T cells, or bulk PBMC T cells (not recorded which). The receptors were sampled from a woman aged 45-65 years in good health. Donor details come from another sample of the same person, matched by shared clones.

The chain couples TRBV19 to TRBJ2-1; TCRdb's assignment of TRBD2 cannot be checked, as there is no DNA. The CDR3 consists of 15 residues. Germline assignment: CDR1 LNHDA and CDR2 SQIVND (reference sequence). The CDR3 loop reads CASSILAGGWNEQFF.

The chain links TRBV27 to TRBJ2-3; TCRdb's assignment of TRBD1 cannot be checked, as there is no DNA. The CDR3 sequence is 14 residues long. Germline V gives CDR1 MNHEY, CDR2 SMNVEV (reference sequence). CDR3: CASSHKPVGTTQYF.

J is TRBJ2-7 and V is TRBV6-5; TCRdb's assignment of TRBD2 cannot be checked, as there is no DNA. Germline V gene sequence: CDR1 MNHEY, CDR2 SVGAGI. The CDR3 loop spans 16 amino acids. The CDR3 here is CASSYLTSGRLAEQYF.

The V call is TRBV2, the J call TRBJ2-7; the D gene TCRdb calls, TRBD2, cannot be checked with no DNA. Germline-derived CDR1 and CDR2 are SNHLY and FYNNEI. This CDR3 has 16 amino acids. The CDR3 spells CASRSLRPLTHYEQYF. The entire variable domain, with the rest obtained from reference TRBV2 and TRBJ2-7, is as follows: EPEVTQTPSHQVTQMGQEVILRCVPISNHLYFYWYRQILGQKVEFLVSFYNNEISEKSEIFDDQFSVERPDGSNFTLKIRSTKLEDSAMYFCASRSLRPLTHYEQYFGPGTRLTVT.

J is TRBJ2-3 and V is TRBV10-3. This CDR3 has 13 residues. Germline CDR1 is ENHRY and CDR2 is SYGVKD. CDR3: CAIRQTSGDTQYF.

The chain employs TRBV4-1 and TRBJ2-5. Germline CDR1 and CDR2: MGHRA and YSYEKL. This CDR3 has 12 residues. CDR3 residues: CASSHILETQYF.

The V call is TRBV7-9, the J call TRBJ2-7; checking the TCRdb D call of TRBD2 is not possible without DNA. CDR1 SEHNR and CDR2 FQNEAQ come from the germline V gene (reference sequence). The CDR3 loop spans 15 amino acids. Here the CDR3 reads CASSPRSSGGYEQYF.

This rearrangement joins TRBV5-6 to TRBJ2-3; TCRdb reports TRBD2, a call that lacks DNA to check it against. This CDR3 is built from 16 residues. Germline lookup yields CDR1 SGHDT and CDR2 YYEEEE. The CDR3: CASSLGLAGPRNTQYF.

The V call is TRBV6-5, the J call TRBJ2-7; TCRdb lists TRBD1, though no DNA is available to test this call. The germline V gene encodes CDR1 MNHEY and CDR2 SVGAGI. This CDR3 comprises 13 residues. The CDR3: CASRQGGFYEQYF.

The chain recombines TRBV5-5 with TRBJ2-3; the D gene TCRdb calls, TRBD2, cannot be checked with no DNA. Germline lookup yields CDR1 SGHKS and CDR2 YYEKEE (reference sequence). The CDR3 runs to 17 residues. CDR3 amino acids: CASSVGLAGGETDTQYF.